The sequence of this TCR beta chain was determined in a study of T cells after yellow fever vaccination. TCRdb reprocessed the 5' RACE reads with MiXCR, giving one entry per CDR3 protein. The top ten clones hold less than 25% of a sample with about 310,000 distinct CDR3 sequences, around 4% of them seen once. J lost 3 bases, V lost 7 bases, and 3 bases had no gene match. Germline CDR1 and CDR2: MNHEY and SMNVEV (reference sequence). The CDR3 consists of 14 residues. The rearrangement links TRBV27 to TRBJ2-3, with 11 bases matching TRBD2. This clonotype was obtained from a man aged 18 to 29 who received the YFV17D yellow fever vaccine. Sequencing used PBMCs, obtained on the day of the yellow fever booster vaccination. For the CDR3, the DNA is TGTGCCAGCACTCTAGCGGGGGGTACAGATACGCAGTATTTT. Residues: CASTLAGGTDTQYF.